This T cell receptor beta chain was recovered during a study of blood T cell repertoires in COVID-19. Study context: T cells, B-cell-depleted T cells, or PBMCs provided the cDNA or gDNA that served as material.

Methods used by the authors: Reference gene primers were amplified, and this amplification served to estimate nucleated cell counts. Method: immunoSEQ multiplex PCR; TCRdb's copy keeps in-frame clones and lacks some. D and trimming were read from the DNA, whereas the V and J calls and clone size are those reported in that table. Seen here are a few hundred thousand clones, 88% observed once, and the top ten hold about 1%. The clonotype was recovered from a woman between 40 and 55 years old who had recovered from COVID-19. Sequenced: peripheral blood.

The CDR3 sequence is CAVPQSAGGGWFF. CDR3 DNA: TGTGCCGTTCCTCAGTCGGCGGGAGGAGGTTGGTTCTTC. The chain has TRBV30 and TRBJ2-1; 8 bases fit TRBD2. The CDR3 runs 13 residues. J gave up 15 bases and V 8 bases, and 18 bases lay outside the gene matches. Germline V lookup: CDR1 GTSNPN, CDR2 SVGIG (reference sequence).